This paragraph covers one T cell receptor beta chain sequence. The data derive from a study of blood T cell repertoires in COVID-19. Turning to the study itself: COVID-19 samples from acute and convalescent phases originated in the United States, Italy and Spain. Sources were T cells, B-cell-depleted T cells, or PBMCs; the material itself was cDNA or gDNA.

Method: immunoSEQ multiplex PCR; TCRdb's copy keeps in-frame clones and lacks some. The sample contains 350,000 to 500,000 clones, 70% to 90% of which appear only once. V lost 0 bases and J lost 7; bases outside the gene matches: 6. CDR1 is LNHNV and CDR2 is YYDKDF in the germline V gene (reference sequence). This CDR3 is built from 14 residues. V gene TRBV15 combines with J gene TRBJ2-7, with TRBD2 identical over 7 bases. Sequencing used PBMCs or T cells enriched from blood (not recorded which). The clonotype originates from a woman aged 18 to 35 who had been exposed to COVID-19. Here the CDR3 reads CATSRDTGGGEQYF. CDR3 coding DNA: TGTGCCACCAGCAGAGATACGGGGGGTGGGGAGCAGTACTTC.